What follows describes a single T cell receptor (beta chain). Trimming removed 1 base at V and 5 bases at J, with 12 bases between. CDR1 and CDR2 (germline): SGHTS, YDEGEE. This CDR3 comprises 14 residues. How the authors handled the data: Reference gene primer amplification in the assay estimated nucleated cell counts. Sequenced by immunoSEQ multiplex PCR; TCRdb stores in-frame clones only, minus some. The DNA gave D and trimming, while V, J and clone size come from that table. The repertoire holds approximately 160,000 clones, about 85% seen once, with roughly 1.1% in the top ten. The entry originates in a study of blood T cell repertoires in COVID-19. Study as a whole: The United States, Italy and Spain provided the acute and convalescent COVID-19 samples. T cells, B-cell-depleted T cells, or PBMCs provided the cDNA or gDNA that served as material.

V is TRBV5-8 and J is TRBJ1-1, with TRBD1 as a possible D gene (5 bases). The sequence came from a man in his 60s who had recovered from COVID-19. Sample: peripheral blood. The CDR3 here is CASSLNPGMTEAFF. DNA for the CDR3: TGTGCCAGCAGCTTGAATCCAGGGATGACTGAAGCTTTCTTT.